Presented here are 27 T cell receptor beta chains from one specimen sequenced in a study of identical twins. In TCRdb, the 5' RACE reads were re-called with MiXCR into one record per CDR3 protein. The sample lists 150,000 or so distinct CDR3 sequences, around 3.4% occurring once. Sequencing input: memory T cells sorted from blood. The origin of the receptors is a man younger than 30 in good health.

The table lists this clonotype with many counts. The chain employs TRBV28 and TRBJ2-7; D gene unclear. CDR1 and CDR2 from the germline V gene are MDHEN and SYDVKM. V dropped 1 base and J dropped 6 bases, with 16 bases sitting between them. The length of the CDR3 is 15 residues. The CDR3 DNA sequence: TGTGCCAGCAGTTTATCAGCGTCAGAGATGTCCGAGCAGTACTTC. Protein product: CASSLSASEMSEQYF.

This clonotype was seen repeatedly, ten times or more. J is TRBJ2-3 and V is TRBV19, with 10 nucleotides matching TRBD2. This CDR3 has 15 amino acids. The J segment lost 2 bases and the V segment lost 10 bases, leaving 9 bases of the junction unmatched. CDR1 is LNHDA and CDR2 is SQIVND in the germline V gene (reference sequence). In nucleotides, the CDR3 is TGTGCCACCACTTTTAGCGGGAGGAACACAGATACGCAGTATTTT. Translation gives CATTFSGRNTDTQYF.

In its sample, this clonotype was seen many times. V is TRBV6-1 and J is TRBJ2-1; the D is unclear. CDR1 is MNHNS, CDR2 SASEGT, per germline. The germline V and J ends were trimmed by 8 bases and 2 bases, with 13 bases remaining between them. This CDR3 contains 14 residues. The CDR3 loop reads CASLRKVPYNEQFF. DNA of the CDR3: TGTGCCAGCCTCAGGAAGGTACCCTACAATGAGCAGTTCTTC.

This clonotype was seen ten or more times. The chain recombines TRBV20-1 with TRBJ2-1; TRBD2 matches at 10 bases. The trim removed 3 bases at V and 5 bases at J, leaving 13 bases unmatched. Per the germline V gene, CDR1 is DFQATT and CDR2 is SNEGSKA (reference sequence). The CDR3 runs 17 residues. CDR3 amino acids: CSASGRGLAGGNNEQFF. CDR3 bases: TGCAGTGCTAGCGGAAGGGGGTTAGCGGGAGGCAACAATGAGCAGTTCTTC.

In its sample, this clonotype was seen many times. The CDR3 spells CATRGGTDTQYF. DNA of the CDR3: TGTGCCACTCGGGGCGGCACAGATACGCAGTATTTT. The chain joins TRBV6-5 to TRBJ2-3; D is possibly TRBD1 or TRBD2 (5 bases each). The CDR3 totals 12 residues. V shed 10 bases and J shed 1 base, with 9 bases lying between them. CDR1 MNHEY and CDR2 SVGAGI come from the germline V gene.

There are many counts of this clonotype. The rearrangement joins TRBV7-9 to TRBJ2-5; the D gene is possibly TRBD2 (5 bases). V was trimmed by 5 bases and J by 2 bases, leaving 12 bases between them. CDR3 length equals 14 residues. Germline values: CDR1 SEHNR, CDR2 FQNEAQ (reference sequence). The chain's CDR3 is CASSRGRRQETQYF. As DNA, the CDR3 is TGTGCCAGCAGCCGAGGGCGGAGGCAAGAGACCCAGTACTTC.

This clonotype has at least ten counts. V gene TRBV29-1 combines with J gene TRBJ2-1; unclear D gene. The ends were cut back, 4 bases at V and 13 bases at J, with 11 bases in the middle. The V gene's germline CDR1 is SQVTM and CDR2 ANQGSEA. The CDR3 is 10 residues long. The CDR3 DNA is TGCAGCGTTGCGGCGGCGGCACAGTTCTTC. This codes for CSVAAAAQFF.

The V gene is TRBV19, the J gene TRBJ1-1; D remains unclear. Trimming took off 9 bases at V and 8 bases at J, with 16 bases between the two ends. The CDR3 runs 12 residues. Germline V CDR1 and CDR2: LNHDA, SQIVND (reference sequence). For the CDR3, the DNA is TGTGCCAGCACTATCGGGCAATTCGAAGCTTTCTTT. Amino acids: CASTIGQFEAFF.

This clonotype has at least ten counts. The CDR3 region is CASSRALTGGGWPELFF. The CDR3 bases are TGTGCCAGCAGCAGAGCCCTGACAGGGGGAGGCTGGCCGGAGCTGTTTTTT. The V gene is TRBV12-3 or TRBV12-4, the J gene TRBJ2-2, with TRBD1 matching 9 bases. The CDR3 loop spans 17 amino acids. V was clipped by 6 bases and J by 10 bases; unmatched bases: 18.

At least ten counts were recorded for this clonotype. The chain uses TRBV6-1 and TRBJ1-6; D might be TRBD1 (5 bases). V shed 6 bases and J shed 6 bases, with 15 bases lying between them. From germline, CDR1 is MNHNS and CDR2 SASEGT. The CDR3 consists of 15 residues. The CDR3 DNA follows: TGTGCCAGCAGCGACTTGGGGCTGATTAATTCACCCCTCCACTTT. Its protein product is CASSDLGLINSPLHF.

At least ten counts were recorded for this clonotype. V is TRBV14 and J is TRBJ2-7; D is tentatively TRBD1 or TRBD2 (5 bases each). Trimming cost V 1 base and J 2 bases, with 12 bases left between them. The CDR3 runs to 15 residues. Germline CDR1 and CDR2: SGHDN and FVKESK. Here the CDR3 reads CASSQGGVFPYEQYV. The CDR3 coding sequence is TGTGCCAGCAGCCAAGGAGGGGTTTTCCCCTACGAGCAGTACGTC.

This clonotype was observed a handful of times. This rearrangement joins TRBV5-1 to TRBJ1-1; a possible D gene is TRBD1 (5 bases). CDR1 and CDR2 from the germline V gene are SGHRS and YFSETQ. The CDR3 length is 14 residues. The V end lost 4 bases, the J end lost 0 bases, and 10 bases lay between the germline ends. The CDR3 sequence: CASSLTELNTEAFF. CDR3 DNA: TGCGCCAGCAGCCTGACAGAGTTGAACACTGAAGCTTTCTTT.

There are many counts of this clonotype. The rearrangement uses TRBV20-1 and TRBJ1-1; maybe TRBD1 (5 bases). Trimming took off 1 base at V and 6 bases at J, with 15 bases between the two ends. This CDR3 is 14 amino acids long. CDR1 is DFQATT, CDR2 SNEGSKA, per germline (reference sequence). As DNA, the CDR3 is TGCAGTGCTAGAGGGCAGGGAGAAGTCTCTGAAGCTTTCTTT. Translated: CSARGQGEVSEAFF.

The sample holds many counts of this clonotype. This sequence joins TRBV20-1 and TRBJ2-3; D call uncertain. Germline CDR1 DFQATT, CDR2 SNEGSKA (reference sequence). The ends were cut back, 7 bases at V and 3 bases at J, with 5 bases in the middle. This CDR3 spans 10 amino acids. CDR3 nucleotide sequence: TGCAGTGGCAAGACAGATACGCAGTATTTT. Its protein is CSGKTDTQYF.

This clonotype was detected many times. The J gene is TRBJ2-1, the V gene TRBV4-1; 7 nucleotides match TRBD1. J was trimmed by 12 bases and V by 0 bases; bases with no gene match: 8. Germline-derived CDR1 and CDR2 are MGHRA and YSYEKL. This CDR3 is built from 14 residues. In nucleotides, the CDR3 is TGCGCCAGCAGCCAAGACGACAGGGCCTTAGGGCAGTTCTTC. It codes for CASSQDDRALGQFF.

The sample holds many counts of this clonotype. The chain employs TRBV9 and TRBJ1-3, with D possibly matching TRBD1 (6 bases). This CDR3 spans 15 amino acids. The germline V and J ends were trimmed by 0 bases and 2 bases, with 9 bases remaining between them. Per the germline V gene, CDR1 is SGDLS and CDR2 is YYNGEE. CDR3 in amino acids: CASSVADRTGNTIYF. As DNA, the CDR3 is TGTGCCAGCAGCGTAGCTGACAGGACTGGAAACACCATATATTTT.

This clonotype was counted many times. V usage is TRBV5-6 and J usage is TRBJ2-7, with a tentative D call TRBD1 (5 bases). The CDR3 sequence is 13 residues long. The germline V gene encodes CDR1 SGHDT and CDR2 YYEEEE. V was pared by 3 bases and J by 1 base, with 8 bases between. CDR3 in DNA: TGTGCCAGCAGCTCCAGGGTATCCTACGAGCAGTACTTC. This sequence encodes CASSSRVSYEQYF. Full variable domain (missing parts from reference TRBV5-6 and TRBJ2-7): DAGVTQSPTHLIKTRGQQVTLRCSPKSGHDTVSWYQQALGQGPQFIFQYYEEEERQRGNFPDRFSGHQFPNYSSELNVNALLLGDSALYLCASSSRVSYEQYFGPGTRLTVT.

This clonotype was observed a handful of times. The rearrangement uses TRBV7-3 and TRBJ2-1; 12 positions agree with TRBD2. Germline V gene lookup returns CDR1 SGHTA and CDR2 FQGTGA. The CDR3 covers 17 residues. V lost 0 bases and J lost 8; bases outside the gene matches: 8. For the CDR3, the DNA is TGTGCCAGCAGCTTAACTAGTACTAGCGGGAGGATGGATGAGCAGTTCTTC. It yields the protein CASSLTSTSGRMDEQFF.

CDR3 sequence: CAWQTGMGDQPQHF. The CDR3 nucleotides read TGTGCCTGGCAGACAGGGATGGGGGATCAGCCCCAGCATTTT. The V and J genes are TRBV30 and TRBJ1-5; 7 bases map to TRBD1. CDR1 and CDR2 from the germline V gene are GTSNPN and SVGIG (reference sequence). The CDR3 has 14 amino acids. The ends lost 5 bases at V and 5 bases at J; junction bases unmatched: 9.

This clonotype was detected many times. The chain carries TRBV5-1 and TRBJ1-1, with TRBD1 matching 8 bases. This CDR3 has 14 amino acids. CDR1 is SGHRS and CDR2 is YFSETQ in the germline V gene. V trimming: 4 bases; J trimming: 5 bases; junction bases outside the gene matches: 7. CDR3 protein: CASSRNTGGTEAFF. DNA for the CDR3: TGCGCCAGCAGCCGAAATACAGGGGGTACTGAAGCTTTCTTT.

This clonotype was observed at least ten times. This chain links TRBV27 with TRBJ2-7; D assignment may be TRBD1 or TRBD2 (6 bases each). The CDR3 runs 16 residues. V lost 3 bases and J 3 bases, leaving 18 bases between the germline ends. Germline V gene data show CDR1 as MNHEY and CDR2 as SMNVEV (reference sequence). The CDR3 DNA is TGTGCCAGCAGTTTCTCGGGGGCTAGCATAATCTACGAGCAGTACGTC. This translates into CASSFSGASIIYEQYV.

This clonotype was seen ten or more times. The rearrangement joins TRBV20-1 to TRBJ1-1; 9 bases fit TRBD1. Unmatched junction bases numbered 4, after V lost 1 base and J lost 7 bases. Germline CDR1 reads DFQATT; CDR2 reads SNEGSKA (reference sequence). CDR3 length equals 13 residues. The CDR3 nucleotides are TGCAGTGCTAGAGGGGACAGGGTGGGTGAAGCTTTCTTT. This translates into CSARGDRVGEAFF.

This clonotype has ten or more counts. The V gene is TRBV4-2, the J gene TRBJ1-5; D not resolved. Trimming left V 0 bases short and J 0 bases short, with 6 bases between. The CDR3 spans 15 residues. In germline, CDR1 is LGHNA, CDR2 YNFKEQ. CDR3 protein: CASSQDISSNQPQHF. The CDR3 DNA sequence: TGTGCCAGCAGCCAAGACATAAGTAGCAATCAGCCCCAGCATTTT.

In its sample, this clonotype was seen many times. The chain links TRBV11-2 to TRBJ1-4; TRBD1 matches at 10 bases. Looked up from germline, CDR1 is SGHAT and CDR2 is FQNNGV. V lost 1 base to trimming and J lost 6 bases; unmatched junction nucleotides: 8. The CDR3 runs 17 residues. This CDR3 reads CASSLGDRGTMDEKLFF. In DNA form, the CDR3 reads TGTGCCAGCAGCTTAGGGGACAGGGGTACGATGGATGAAAAACTGTTTTTT.

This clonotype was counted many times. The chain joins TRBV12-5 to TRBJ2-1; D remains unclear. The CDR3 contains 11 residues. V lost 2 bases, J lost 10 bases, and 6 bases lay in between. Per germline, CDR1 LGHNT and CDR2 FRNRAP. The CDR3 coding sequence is TGTGCTAGTGGTTTGACTGACGAGCAGTTCTTC. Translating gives CASGLTDEQFF.

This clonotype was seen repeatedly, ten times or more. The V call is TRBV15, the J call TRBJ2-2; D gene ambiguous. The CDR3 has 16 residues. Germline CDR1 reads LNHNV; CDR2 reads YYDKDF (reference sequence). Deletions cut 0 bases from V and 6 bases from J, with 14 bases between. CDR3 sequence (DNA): TGTGCCACCAGCAGAGATTCCGTTATCGGTGCCGGGGAGCTGTTTTTT. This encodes CATSRDSVIGAGELFF.

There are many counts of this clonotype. As DNA, the CDR3 is TGTGCCAGCAGCCCCCAGCTAGCGGACAACAATGAGCAGTTCTTC. This codes for CASSPQLADNNEQFF. This chain joins TRBV7-2 and TRBJ2-1, with 7 positions matching TRBD2. V lost 5 bases to trimming and J lost 5 bases; unmatched junction nucleotides: 9. Germline CDR1 reads SGHTA; CDR2 reads FQGNSA. The CDR3 runs to 15 residues.